The next 27 T cell receptor beta chains were all read from a single sample in a study of preoperative IRX-2 immunotherapy in early breast cancer. Treatment: preoperative locoregional IRX-2 cytokine immunotherapy. Libraries were prepared by immunoSEQ multiplex PCR; TCRdb keeps only in-frame clonotypes and omits some of them. The data contain about 42,000 clones, approximately 77% of them singletons. This specimen consisted of tumor tissue, obtained after IRX-2 immunotherapy. All receptors come from a human donor with breast cancer.

The chain has TRBV5-1 and TRBJ2-2; 8 bases match TRBD2. The CDR3 has 15 residues. Germline V gene sequence: CDR1 SGHRS, CDR2 YFSETQ. The V and J ends lost 1 base and 4 bases, in that order; junction bases with no gene match: 3. The CDR3 spells CASSLSTSGTGELFF. CDR3 bases: TGCGCCAGCAGCTTGAGCACTAGCGGCACCGGGGAGCTGTTTTTT.

The chain recombines TRBV19 with TRBJ1-2, with D perhaps TRBD1 (6 bases). Germline-derived CDR1 and CDR2 are LNHDA and SQIVND (reference sequence). The CDR3 loop spans 14 amino acids. V was shortened by 4 bases and J by 4 bases, with 13 bases between the two germline ends. The CDR3: CASSRGGQGYGYTF. CDR3 sequence (DNA): TGTGCCAGTAGTAGAGGGGGTCAGGGCTATGGCTACACCTTC.

V is TRBV5-1 and J is TRBJ2-3, with 9 nucleotides matching TRBD2. CDR3 length: 15 residues. The germline V gene encodes CDR1 SGHRS and CDR2 YFSETQ. V lost 0 bases and J lost 2; bases outside the gene matches: 1. CDR3 sequence reads: CASSLERGDTDTQYF. Written as DNA, the CDR3 is TGCGCCAGCAGCTTGGAGCGGGGGGACACAGATACGCAGTATTTT.

This clone was seen a handful of times. The chain uses TRBV6-8 and TRBJ2-3; possibly TRBD1 for D (7 bases). V gave up 5 bases and J gave up 3 bases, with 21 bases separating them. Germline CDR1 reads MNHGY; CDR2 reads SAAAGT. The CDR3 sequence is 17 residues long. CDR3: CASSPARGQGGTDTQYF. The CDR3 DNA reads as TGTGCCAGCAGTCCGGCGAGGGGGCAGGGGGGTACAGATACGCAGTATTTT.

CDR3 in DNA: TGCAGCGTAGCCTTGGTTGGCGGGAACACTGAAGCTTTCTTT. The encoded protein is CSVALVGGNTEAFF. The gene calls are TRBV29-1 and TRBJ1-1; D gene unclear. V dropped 6 bases and J dropped 1 base, with 15 bases sitting between them. Germline assignment: CDR1 SQVTM and CDR2 ANQGSEA. The CDR3 is 14 amino acids. Full variable domain (outside the CDR3, taken from reference TRBV29-1 and TRBJ1-1): SAVISQKPSRDICQRGTSLTIQCQVDSQVTMMFWYRQQPGQSLTLIATANQGSEATYESGFVIDKFPISRPNLTFSTLTVSNMSPEDSSIYLCSVALVGGNTEAFFGQGTRLTVV.

The chain joins TRBV28 to TRBJ2-7; D may match TRBD1 or TRBD2 (5 bases each). Trimming removed 4 bases from V and 1 base from J, with 8 bases in between. The germline CDR1 and CDR2 sequences are MDHEN and SYDVKM. The CDR3 length is 13 residues. CDR3 sequence: CASSSGPSYEQYF. DNA of the CDR3: TGTGCCAGCAGTTCGGGGCCTTCCTACGAGCAGTACTTC.

The rearrangement uses TRBV28 and TRBJ1-2, with D unclear. In germline, CDR1 is MDHEN, CDR2 SYDVKM. V was pared by 3 bases and J by 8 bases, with 13 bases between. The CDR3 runs 13 residues. The CDR3 DNA sequence: TGTGCCAGCAGTTTTGAGAGGGTGAGGGGCTACACCTTC. This gives the protein CASSFERVRGYTF.

The chain has TRBV5-1 and TRBJ2-5; D remains unclear. The germline CDR1 and CDR2 sequences are SGHRS and YFSETQ. Trimming cost V 0 bases and J 5 bases, with 14 bases left between them. This CDR3 has 15 residues. The CDR3: CASSLEGRAIETQYF. The CDR3 DNA follows: TGCGCCAGCAGCTTGGAGGGTAGAGCCATCGAGACCCAGTACTTC.

This rearrangement joins TRBV29-1 to TRBJ2-7; D is ambiguous. The length of the CDR3 is 13 residues. CDR1 is SQVTM, CDR2 ANQGSEA, per germline. CDR3 sequence reads: CNLLFPGIYEQYF. DNA of the CDR3: TGCAACTTACTCTTCCCGGGTATCTACGAGCAGTACTTC.

This clone showed up just a few times. V is TRBV10-2 and J is TRBJ2-6; D ambiguous. CDR1 WSHSY and CDR2 SAAADI come from the germline V gene. This CDR3 is built from 16 residues. The germline V and J ends were trimmed by 4 bases and 0 bases, with 10 bases remaining between them. CDR3 sequence reads: CASSVSVHSGANVLTF. DNA of the CDR3: TGCGCCAGCAGTGTATCAGTCCACTCTGGGGCCAACGTCCTGACTTTC.

V usage is TRBV5-1 and J usage is TRBJ2-7; TRBD1 agrees at 9 bases. Trimming took 0 bases from V and 6 from J; bases not matched to a gene: 7. The CDR3 has 15 amino acids. CDR1 is SGHRS, CDR2 YFSETQ, per germline. The CDR3 loop reads CASSLAPGTGSEQYF. The CDR3 DNA is TGCGCCAGCAGCTTGGCCCCCGGGACAGGGTCCGAGCAGTACTTC.

V is TRBV5-1 and J is TRBJ2-4, with TRBD1 identical over 8 bases. Per the germline V gene, CDR1 is SGHRS and CDR2 is YFSETQ. V gave up 4 bases and J gave up 5 bases; unmatched junction bases: 8. The CDR3 runs to 15 residues. CDR3 DNA sequence: TGCGCCAGCAGCACTCCGACAGGGGTAGAAAACATTCAGTACTTC. Its translation: CASSTPTGVENIQYF. Using reference TRBV5-1 and TRBJ2-4 for the parts outside the CDR3, the full variable domain is KAGVTQTPRYLIKTRGQQVTLSCSPISGHRSVSWYQQTPGQGLQFLFEYFSETQRNKGNFPGRFSGRQFSNSRSEMNVSTLELGDSALYLCASSTPTGVENIQYFGAGTRLSVL.

The rearrangement links TRBV6-8 to TRBJ2-5; tentatively, D is TRBD2 (5 bases). Germline loops: CDR1 MNHGY, CDR2 SAAAGT. V was clipped by 6 bases and J by 5 bases, with 22 bases between them. CDR3 length: 16 amino acids. The CDR3 nucleotides are TGTGCCAGCAGACGGGGTCGTATCGGGGTGGGGGAGACCCAGTACTTC. This sequence encodes CASRRGRIGVGETQYF.

The rearrangement uses TRBV11-3 and TRBJ1-2; the match to TRBD1 covers 8 bases. Germline assignment: CDR1 SGHNT and CDR2 YENEEA. J was trimmed by 7 bases and V by 1 base; bases with no gene match: 11. The CDR3 is made up of 16 amino acids. The CDR3 region has the DNA TGTGCCAGCAGCTTAGGGGGCCTAGACAGGGGAATTGGCTACACCTTC. It encodes CASSLGGLDRGIGYTF. Filled out from reference TRBV11-3 and TRBJ1-2, the complete variable domain reads EAGVVQSPRYKIIEKKQPVAFWCNPISGHNTLYWYLQNLGQGPELLIRYENEEAVDDSQLPKDRFSAERLKGVDSTLKIQPAELGDSAVYLCASSLGGLDRGIGYTFGSGTRLTVV.

This chain links TRBV19 with TRBJ2-7; the D is unclear. Germline lookup yields CDR1 LNHDA and CDR2 SQIVND (reference sequence). The V end was cut by 4 bases, the J end by 0 bases, with 13 bases between. This CDR3 has 15 residues. CDR3 DNA sequence: TGTGCCAGTAGTAACCGGGCCCCTTTCTCCTACGAGCAGTACTTC. Its translation: CASSNRAPFSYEQYF.

The chain couples TRBV7-5 to TRBJ1-1. TRBV7-5 is shown as a pseudogene. This CDR3 comprises 14 residues. This chain's CDR3 is CASSLGYRVEKAFF. The CDR3 DNA is TGTGCCAGCAGCTTGGGGTACAGAGTAGAGAAAGCTTTCTTT.

V usage is TRBV7-6 and J usage is TRBJ1-4; 10 bases align to TRBD1. This CDR3 contains 15 residues. Germline CDR1 and CDR2: SGHVS and FNYEAQ. V was clipped by 4 bases and J by 4 bases; unmatched bases: 3. CDR3 bases: TGTGCCAGCAGCTCCGGGACAGGGGTTAATGAAAAACTGTTTTTT. Protein product: CASSSGTGVNEKLFF.

The V gene is TRBV5-1, the J gene TRBJ1-3, with TRBD1 matching over 12 bases. The V and J ends lost 0 bases and 0 bases, in that order; junction bases with no gene match: 4. Germline V gives CDR1 SGHRS, CDR2 YFSETQ. The CDR3 is 18 residues long. CDR3 coding DNA: TGCGCCAGCAGCTTGGGGGACAGGGGGCCGCTCTCTGGAAACACCATATATTTT. Protein sequence: CASSLGDRGPLSGNTIYF.

The chain recombines TRBV12-1 with TRBJ2-1. TRBV12-1 is shown as a pseudogene. There are 22 residues in the CDR3. The CDR3 loop is CASSFAGPPQLWRETTGDEQFF. CDR3 sequence (DNA): TGTGCCAGCAGCTTTGCAGGCCCCCCCCAGCTATGGCGGGAGACAACAGGGGATGAGCAGTTCTTC.

This chain connects TRBV28 to TRBJ2-7, with D possibly being TRBD2 (6 bases). V was trimmed by 3 bases and J by 2 bases, leaving 11 bases between them. Germline CDR1 and CDR2: MDHEN and SYDVKM. This CDR3 comprises 14 residues. The CDR3 region is CASSFRRGAYEQYF. CDR3 in DNA: TGTGCCAGCAGTTTTCGGAGGGGAGCCTACGAGCAGTACTTC.

This sequence joins TRBV10-3 and TRBJ1-5, with a weak D call TRBD1 (5 bases). Germline CDR1 ENHRY, CDR2 SYGVKD. V lost 0 bases, J lost 7 bases, and 10 bases lay in between. This CDR3 has 14 residues. CDR3 amino acids: CAISESGGDQPQHF. CDR3 in DNA: TGTGCCATCAGTGAGTCCGGGGGAGACCAGCCCCAGCATTTT.

As to this clone: This sample also contains other DNA sequences that code for the same CDR3. The J gene is TRBJ2-7, the V gene TRBV18, with 7 nucleotides matching TRBD1. Germline CDR1 is KGHSH and CDR2 is LQKENI. J lost 2 bases, V lost 3 bases, and 4 bases had no gene match. CDR3 size: 14 residues. The CDR3: CASSPRQGTYEQYF. CDR3 coding DNA: TGTGCCAGCTCACCCAGACAGGGCACCTACGAGCAGTACTTC.

This clone was seen a handful of times. The V and J genes are TRBV30 and TRBJ1-2; D unclear. The CDR3 totals 13 residues. CDR1 is GTSNPN and CDR2 is SVGIG in the germline V gene (reference sequence). Trimming removed 2 bases from V and 0 bases from J, with 7 bases in between. CDR3 coding DNA: TGTGCCTGGAGTCCAAGAGCTAACTATGGCTACACCTTC. This sequence encodes CAWSPRANYGYTF.

The chain uses TRBV19 and TRBJ1-5; D unresolved. Germline CDR1 LNHDA, CDR2 SQIVND (reference sequence). V lost 1 base, J lost 5 bases, and 6 bases lay in between. The CDR3 covers 13 residues. The CDR3 DNA sequence: TGTGCCAGTAGTATAGTCCCGTATCAGCCCCAGCATTTT. It specifies CASSIVPYQPQHF.

V is TRBV5-1 and J is TRBJ2-3, with 9 positions matching TRBD2. The V segment lost 4 bases and the J segment 0 bases; nucleotides outside the gene matches: 6. CDR3 length: 16 amino acids. Germline lookup yields CDR1 SGHRS and CDR2 YFSETQ. Here the CDR3 DNA reads TGCGCCAGCAGCGTTAGACTAGCGGAGAGCACAGATACGCAGTATTTT. It specifies CASSVRLAESTDTQYF.

The rearrangement links TRBV2 to TRBJ2-7, with 9 positions matching TRBD1. Germline V gene lookup returns CDR1 SNHLY and CDR2 FYNNEI. V lost 5 bases to trimming and J lost 3 bases; unmatched junction nucleotides: 5. The CDR3 is made up of 14 amino acids. The CDR3 coding sequence is TGTGCCAGCAGTAACCGGGACAGGGACTACGAGCAGTACTTC. Encoded protein: CASSNRDRDYEQYF.

This clone was found a few times. This sequence joins TRBV23-1 and TRBJ1-1; TRBD1 might be the D (6 bases). TRBV23-1 is sorted into the ORF group, with uncertain function. The CDR3 runs to 16 residues. V lost 6 bases, J lost 1 base, and 18 bases lay in between. The CDR3: CASSLGGLTGNTEAFF. CDR3 in DNA: TGCGCCAGCAGCTTGGGAGGGCTGACAGGGAACACTGAAGCTTTCTTT.